This section outlines one TCR beta chain sequence together with its context. Antigen unknown. The sample belongs to a study of CD8 T cells in Susac syndrome. The study's findings and limits: The study's TCR sequencing and HLA analysis covered a relatively small number of individuals, and the study acknowledged this.

The V and J ends lost 3 bases and 0 bases respectively, with 6 bases between them. Germline V gives CDR1 LNHNV, CDR2 YYDKDF (reference sequence). CDR3 size: 13 residues. When the RNA was reverse transcribed, random hexamers were used with an input of roughly 0.45 to 1 ug. Multiplex immunoSEQ PCR targeted 54 Vbeta and 13 Jbeta TCR beta segments. TCRdb re-called the immunoSEQ multiplex PCR reads with MiXCR, one entry per CDR3 protein. The sample holds about 47,000 distinct CDR3 sequences, around 92% seen once. CD8+ and CD4+ T cells from blood underwent TCR beta sequencing, which was carried out in a high-throughput format. Purification of the CD8+ and CD4+ T cells relied on negative isolation, and TEMRA cells underwent FACS enrichment.

This TCR derives from a human donor in good health. What was sequenced was CD8+ T cells from PBMCs. The chain combines TRBV15 with TRBJ2-7; D not certain. DNA for the CDR3: TGTGCCACCAGCAGCGGTGTCTCCTACGAGCAGTACTTC. This encodes CATSSGVSYEQYF.